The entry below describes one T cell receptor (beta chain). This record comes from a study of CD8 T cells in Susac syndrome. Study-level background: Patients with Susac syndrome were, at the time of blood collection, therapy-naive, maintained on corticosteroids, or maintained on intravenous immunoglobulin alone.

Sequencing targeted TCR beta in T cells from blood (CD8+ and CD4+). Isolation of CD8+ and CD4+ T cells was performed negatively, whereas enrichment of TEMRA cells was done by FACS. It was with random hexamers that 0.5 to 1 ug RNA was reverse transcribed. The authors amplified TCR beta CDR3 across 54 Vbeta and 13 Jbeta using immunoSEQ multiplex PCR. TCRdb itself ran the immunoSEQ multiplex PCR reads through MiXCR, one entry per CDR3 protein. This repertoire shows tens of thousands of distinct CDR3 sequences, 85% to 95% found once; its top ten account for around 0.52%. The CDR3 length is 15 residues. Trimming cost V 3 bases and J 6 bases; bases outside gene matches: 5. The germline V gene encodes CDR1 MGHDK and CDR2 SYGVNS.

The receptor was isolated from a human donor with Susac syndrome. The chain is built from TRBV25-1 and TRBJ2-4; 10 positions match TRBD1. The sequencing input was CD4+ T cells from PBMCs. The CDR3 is CASSDFGQGGNIQYF. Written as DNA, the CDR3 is TGTGCCAGCAGTGATTTCGGACAGGGGGGAAACATTCAGTACTTC.